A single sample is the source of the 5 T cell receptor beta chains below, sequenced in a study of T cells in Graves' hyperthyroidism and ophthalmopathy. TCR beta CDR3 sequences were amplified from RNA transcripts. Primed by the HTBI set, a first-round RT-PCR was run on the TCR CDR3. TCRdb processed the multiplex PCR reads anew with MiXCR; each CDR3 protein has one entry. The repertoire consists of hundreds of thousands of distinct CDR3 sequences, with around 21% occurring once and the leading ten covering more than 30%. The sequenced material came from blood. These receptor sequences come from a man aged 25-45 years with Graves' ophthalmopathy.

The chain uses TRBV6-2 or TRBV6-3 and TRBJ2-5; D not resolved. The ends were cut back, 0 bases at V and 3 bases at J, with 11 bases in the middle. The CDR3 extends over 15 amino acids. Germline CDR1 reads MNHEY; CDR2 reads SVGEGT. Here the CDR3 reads CASSYSIATKETQYF. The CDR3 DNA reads TGTGCCAGCAGTTACTCGATTGCTACTAAAGAGACCCAGTACTTC.

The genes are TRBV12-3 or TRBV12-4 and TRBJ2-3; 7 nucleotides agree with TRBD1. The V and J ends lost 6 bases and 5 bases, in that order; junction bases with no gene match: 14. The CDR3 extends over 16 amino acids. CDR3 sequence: CASRVEGAGWGDTQYF. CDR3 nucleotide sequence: TGTGCCAGCAGGGTCGAGGGGGCGGGTTGGGGAGATACGCAGTATTTT.

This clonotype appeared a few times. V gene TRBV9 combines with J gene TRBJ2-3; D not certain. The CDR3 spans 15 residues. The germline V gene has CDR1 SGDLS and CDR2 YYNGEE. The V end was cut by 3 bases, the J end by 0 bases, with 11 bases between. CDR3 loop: CASSEGPTSTDTQYF. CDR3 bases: TGTGCCAGCAGCGAGGGCCCAACTAGCACAGATACGCAGTATTTT.

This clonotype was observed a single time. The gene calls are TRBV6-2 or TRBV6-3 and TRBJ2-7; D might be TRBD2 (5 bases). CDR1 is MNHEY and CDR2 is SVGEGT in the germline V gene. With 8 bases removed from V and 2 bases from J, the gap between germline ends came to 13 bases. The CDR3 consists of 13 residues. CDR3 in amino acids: CASLGGGTYEQYF. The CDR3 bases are TGTGCCAGCTTAGGAGGCGGAACCTACGAGCAGTACTTC.

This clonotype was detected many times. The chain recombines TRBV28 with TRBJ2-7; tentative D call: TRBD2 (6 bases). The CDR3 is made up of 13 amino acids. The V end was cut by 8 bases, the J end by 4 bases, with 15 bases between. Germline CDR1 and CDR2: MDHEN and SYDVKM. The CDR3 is CASYSGGGYEQYF. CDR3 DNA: TGTGCCAGCTATAGCGGAGGAGGGTACGAGCAGTACTTC. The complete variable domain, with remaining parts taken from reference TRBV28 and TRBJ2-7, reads DVKVTQSSRYLVKRTGEKVFLECVQDMDHENMFWYRQDPGLGLRLIYFSYDVKMKEKGDIPEGYSVSREKKERFSLILESASTNQTSMYLCASYSGGGYEQYFGPGTRLTVT.